Sequencing of this T cell receptor (beta chain) was carried out in a study of T cell repertoires in cytomegalovirus infection. About the research overall: It can be stated that public TCR beta signatures indicated CMV infection as well as a matching HLA type. Points from the study as a whole: In two of eight donors, the top clonotype was HLA-C-restricted CMV-specific.

Only a few counts were recorded for this clonotype. Its specificity is not known. The CDR3 loop spans 16 amino acids. Trimming removed 0 bases at V and 3 bases at J, with 12 bases between. Germline V lookup: CDR1 MGHRA, CDR2 YSYEKL. TCRdb redid the calling of the reads with MiXCR, one entry per CDR3 protein. The sample has around 800,000 distinct CDR3 sequences, less than 35% seen once. Sample: cultured CD8+ T cells from PBMCs, taken from culture after CMV antigen stimulation. The sequence derives from a human donor in good health (CMV status not recorded). Some clones in this sample may be carry-over from other donors' samples. The genes are TRBV4-1 and TRBJ2-4; D tentatively reads TRBD1 or TRBD2 (5 bases each). The CDR3 region has the DNA TGCGCCAGCAGCCAAGAAATGGGGGATATCAAAAACATTCAGTACTTC. Protein: CASSQEMGDIKNIQYF.